These 20 T cell receptor beta chains share one sample of origin, sequenced in a study of Ad26.COV2.S vaccination and SARS-CoV-2 variants. Clones were read by immunoSEQ multiplex PCR, and TCRdb kept only the in-frame ones, dropping some. The table records fewer than 500,000 clones, around 91% of them present only once. Treatment denoted: 19 received Ad26.COV2.S at low or high dose, single or two shots; roughly 5 received placebo; per-sample allocation not given. Collection of samples fell on day 63 after the first vaccine or placebo injection. The source was peripheral blood, collected in a trial of Ad26.COV2.S vaccine versus placebo. These receptors all stem from a person between 18 and 59 years old who received the Ad26.COV2.S COVID-19 vaccine or a placebo.

The chain links TRBV29-1 to TRBJ2-7; D ambiguous. Germline CDR1 is SQVTM and CDR2 is ANQGSEA. Trimming cost V 4 bases and J 4 bases, with 17 bases left between them. The CDR3 length is 14 residues. CDR3 in amino acids: CSVVRSATGYEQYF. The DNA for the CDR3 is TGCAGCGTTGTACGGTCTGCGACTGGGTACGAGCAGTACTTC.

The V gene is TRBV2, the J gene TRBJ2-5; weak D call: TRBD1 (6 bases). Germline V gene sequence: CDR1 SNHLY, CDR2 FYNNEI. The CDR3 loop spans 15 amino acids. Deletions cut 10 bases from V and 5 bases from J, with 23 bases between. CDR3 sequence: CANSQETQGSETQYF. CDR3 nucleotide sequence: TGTGCCAACTCACAAGAGACTCAGGGGAGCGAGACCCAGTACTTC.

V and J are TRBV11-2 and TRBJ2-7; D is unresolved. Germline loops: CDR1 SGHAT, CDR2 FQNNGV. Trimming stripped 2 bases from V and 2 bases from J, with 10 bases between. This CDR3 has 14 residues. CDR3 sequence (DNA): TGTGCCAGCAGCTTAATTCCTAAACCCTACGAGCAGTACTTC. The encoded protein is CASSLIPKPYEQYF.

J is TRBJ2-5 and V is TRBV2, with TRBD2 as a possible D gene (6 bases). The CDR3 spans 13 residues. Per the germline V gene, CDR1 is SNHLY and CDR2 is FYNNEI. Trimming removed 6 bases from V and 4 bases from J, with 12 bases in between. The CDR3 loop is CASRRDRRETQYF. CDR3 nucleotide sequence: TGTGCCAGCAGGCGGGATCGAAGAGAGACCCAGTACTTC.

This clone was picked up many times. Other DNA sequences of this sample code for an identical CDR3. The rearrangement links TRBV29-1 to TRBJ1-2, with unresolved D. Trimming took 5 bases from V and 0 from J, leaving 10 bases between them. The CDR3 sequence is 13 residues long. Germline V gene data show CDR1 as SQVTM and CDR2 as ANQGSEA. The CDR3 is CSVSGGPNYGYTF. The CDR3 DNA sequence: TGCAGCGTTAGCGGAGGGCCTAACTATGGCTACACCTTC.

The J gene is TRBJ2-7, the V gene TRBV28, with 10 bases fitting TRBD1. V gave up 5 bases and J gave up 5 bases; unmatched junction bases: 9. Germline CDR1 and CDR2: MDHEN and SYDVKM. The CDR3 totals 15 residues. The CDR3 loop is CASSKPGTGDHEQYF. In DNA form, the CDR3 reads TGTGCCAGCAGTAAACCCGGGACAGGGGACCACGAGCAGTACTTC.

The V and J genes are TRBV9 and TRBJ1-6; 10 bases agree with TRBD1. This CDR3 comprises 15 residues. Germline CDR1 reads SGDLS; CDR2 reads YYNGEE. The V and J ends lost 3 bases and 6 bases, in that order; junction bases with no gene match: 3. The CDR3 DNA follows: TGTGCCAGCAGCGCCGGGACAGGGGTTAATTCACCCCTCCACTTT. Translation gives CASSAGTGVNSPLHF.

V is TRBV5-1 and J is TRBJ2-7; D call uncertain. Germline assignment: CDR1 SGHRS and CDR2 YFSETQ. There are 12 residues in the CDR3. The germline V and J ends were trimmed by 8 bases and 3 bases, with 12 bases remaining between them. CDR3 loop: CARPSDGYEQYF. CDR3 nucleotide sequence: TGCGCCAGACCCTCCGACGGCTACGAGCAGTACTTC.

The chain has TRBV11-2 and TRBJ2-5; a weak D match, TRBD2 (6 bases). Germline CDR1 is SGHAT and CDR2 is FQNNGV. V was cut by 2 bases and J by 5 bases, with 12 bases left in between. The CDR3 covers 14 residues. CDR3 loop: CASSLWRGGETQYF. CDR3 DNA sequence: TGTGCCAGCAGCTTATGGAGGGGAGGTGAGACCCAGTACTTC.

V gene TRBV7-2 combines with J gene TRBJ2-2, with TRBD2 matching over 7 bases. Germline V CDR1 and CDR2: SGHTA, FQGNSA. The CDR3 sequence is 16 residues long. Germline trimming cut 1 base from V and 6 bases from J; bases unmatched to any gene: 8. The DNA of the CDR3 is TGTGCCAGCAGCTTAGTCGGCACGCGGGGGTCCGGGGAGCTGTTTTTT. Protein product: CASSLVGTRGSGELFF.

This clone was seen only once. The chain links TRBV27 to TRBJ2-7; no definite D call. Germline V lookup: CDR1 MNHEY, CDR2 SMNVEV (reference sequence). V shed 1 base and J shed 0 bases, with 10 bases lying between them. This CDR3 contains 15 residues. CDR3 DNA sequence: TGTGCCAGCAGTTTATATTCGGAAAGCTCCTACGAGCAGTACTTC. Encoded protein: CASSLYSESSYEQYF.

The gene calls are TRBV4-3 and TRBJ2-3, with TRBD2 matching over 9 bases. The germline V gene has CDR1 LGHNA and CDR2 YSLEER. The CDR3 has 19 amino acids. With 2 bases clipped from V and 5 bases from J, the junction kept 17 bases outside the gene matches. The CDR3 region is CASSQPPQRGGRAIDTQYF. CDR3 sequence (DNA): TGCGCCAGCAGCCAACCCCCCCAAAGGGGCGGGAGGGCCATAGATACGCAGTATTTT.

V and J are TRBV7-9 and TRBJ2-7; 9 bases line up with TRBD1. The junction had 8 bases not matched to a gene; V was cut back by 5 bases and J by 3 bases. The CDR3 runs 15 residues. Germline assignment: CDR1 SEHNR and CDR2 FQNEAQ (reference sequence). CDR3: CASSQPAGQGYEQYF. The CDR3 DNA is TGTGCCAGCAGCCAGCCAGCGGGACAGGGCTACGAGCAGTACTTC.

This chain uses TRBV6-6 with TRBJ2-7; D remains ambiguous. V lost 2 bases to trimming and J lost 4 bases, with 3 bases between them. The length of the CDR3 is 11 residues. Germline V gene data show CDR1 as MNHNY and CDR2 as SVGAGI (reference sequence). CDR3 sequence: CASSYRYEQYF. CDR3 nucleotides: TGTGCCAGCAGTTACCGTTACGAGCAGTACTTC.

V is TRBV7-6 and J is TRBJ1-1; tentative D call: TRBD1 (5 bases). V gave up 1 base and J gave up 8 bases, with 11 bases separating them. In germline, CDR1 is SGHVS, CDR2 FNYEAQ. The CDR3 has 13 amino acids. The CDR3 spells CASSLDRYREAFF. The CDR3 DNA sequence: TGTGCCAGCAGCTTAGATCGGTACAGGGAAGCTTTCTTT.

The gene calls are TRBV6-1 and TRBJ2-7; the D gene is possibly TRBD2 (5 bases). The CDR3 extends over 16 amino acids. Germline CDR1 MNHNS, CDR2 SASEGT. Trimming cost V 4 bases and J 0 bases, with 16 bases left between them. The CDR3 bases are TGTGCCAGCAGTGGGGAGCGGACTCTGAGCTCCTACGAGCAGTACTTC. It specifies CASSGERTLSSYEQYF.

The V call is TRBV19, the J call TRBJ2-7; 8 bases fit TRBD1. Trimming cost V 4 bases and J 3 bases; bases outside gene matches: 5. CDR1 LNHDA and CDR2 SQIVND come from the germline V gene (reference sequence). The CDR3 consists of 14 residues. The CDR3 nucleotides are TGTGCCAGTAGTAAAAGACAGGGGTACTACGAGCAGTACTTC. It codes for CASSKRQGYYEQYF.

The chain recombines TRBV7-9 with TRBJ2-7; 7 positions match TRBD2. CDR3 length: 15 amino acids. Germline-derived CDR1 and CDR2 are SEHNR and FQNEAQ (reference sequence). V lost 5 bases and J lost 2; bases outside the gene matches: 9. The CDR3 nucleotides are TGTGCCAGCAGCCCTCCCGGCCTAGCGGCCTACGAGCAGTACTTC. Translation gives CASSPPGLAAYEQYF. Full variable domain (missing parts from reference TRBV7-9 and TRBJ2-7): DTGVSQNPRHKITKRGQNVTFRCDPISEHNRLYWYRQTLGQGPEFLTYFQNEAQLEKSRLLSDRFSAERPKGSFSTLEIQRTEQGDSAMYLCASSPPGLAAYEQYFGPGTRLTVT.

V gene TRBV7-2 combines with J gene TRBJ2-5, with D maybe TRBD1 (6 bases). V lost 5 bases and J 2 bases, leaving 9 bases between the germline ends. The length of the CDR3 is 13 residues. Germline V gene lookup returns CDR1 SGHTA and CDR2 FQGNSA. CDR3 nucleotides: TGTGCCAGCAGCCGAGGACAGCAAGAGACCCAGTACTTC. Its protein is CASSRGQQETQYF.

With respect to this clone: The sample has other DNA sequences that encode this CDR3 too. This chain uses TRBV19 with TRBJ1-1, with a possible D match to TRBD1 (6 bases). The CDR3 sequence is 14 residues long. V was trimmed by 3 bases and J by 0 bases, leaving 8 bases between them. Germline V lookup: CDR1 LNHDA, CDR2 SQIVND (reference sequence). The CDR3 loop reads CASSIRGLNTEAFF. In nucleotides, the CDR3 is TGTGCCAGTAGTATCAGGGGCTTGAACACTGAAGCTTTCTTT.